Listed below are T cell receptor beta chains from one sample, sequenced in a study of OX40 agonist ivuxolimab in advanced cancers. TCRdb keeps only in-frame clones here, not all; method: immunoSEQ multiplex PCR. The table records roughly 56,000 clones, 65% to 90% of them present only once. The sample here was CD4+ or CD8+ T cells sorted from blood, taken in a trial of the OX40 agonist ivuxolimab. These receptors all stem from an adult with an advanced solid tumor such as melanoma, head and neck, liver or kidney cancer. CDR3s include the opening cysteine and the closing phenylalanine or tryptophan.

v_gene	j_gene	CDR3aa
TRBV4-1	TRBJ1-6	CASSQDDRGSSPLHF
TRBV15	TRBJ2-7	CATSRGHVLRDRDHEQYF
TRBV7-2	TRBJ2-1	CASSLGFPYNEQFF
TRBV19	TRBJ2-2	CASSMTGGRTVGELFF
TRBV11-3	TRBJ2-2	CASSLGTGSTGELFF
TRBV2	TRBJ2-7	CASTRTEGYEQYF
TRBV29-1	TRBJ1-5	CSVEVGEGQPQHF
TRBV6-1	TRBJ2-4	CASIGGRTAKNIQYF
TRBV7-2	TRBJ1-4	CASSLDRVNEKLFF
TRBV7-6	TRBJ2-7	CASSNGLADYEQYF
TRBV5-4	TRBJ1-2	CASSLRQGLANYGYTF
TRBV6-6	TRBJ1-3	CASSYGPYSGNTIYF
TRBV5-4	TRBJ2-3	CASSLGQDADTQYF
TRBV7-8	TRBJ1-1	CASSLVVSVPGAFF
TRBV5-1	TRBJ1-1	CASSLVGGSTEAFF
TRBV5-8	TRBJ2-5	CASIRVGERIQETQYF
TRBV6-1	TRBJ1-5	CASSEFARSTGGLQPQHF
TRBV6-1	TRBJ2-7	CASRNRGGSYEQYF
TRBV30	TRBJ1-2	CAWSVGLKGGGYTF
TRBV7-2	TRBJ1-5	CASRRSGSNQPQHF
TRBV5-8	TRBJ1-6	CASSQDSNSPLHF
TRBV28	TRBJ1-2	CASSLSQGNYGYTF
TRBV18	TRBJ2-2	CASSPPTGVLGTGELFF
TRBV30	TRBJ2-3	CAWTLGLTDTQYF
TRBV5-4	TRBJ1-6	CASSQAGEALHF
TRBV7-9	TRBJ1-2	CASSPGEGIYGYTF
TRBV2	TRBJ2-1	CASSDGVGRQFF
TRBV19	TRBJ2-5	CASSYSRETQYF
TRBV19	TRBJ1-2	CASSSRDRGYYGYTF
TRBV10-2	TRBJ2-5	CASSGTSGGAGTQYF
TRBV7-8	TRBJ2-3	CASSSGLGTDTQYF
TRBV20-1	TRBJ1-2	CSAEGGYTF
TRBV5-1	TRBJ2-5	CASSLVLQGLGETQYF
TRBV5-5	TRBJ1-1	CASSLYQGAVTEAFF
TRBV5-1	TRBJ2-5	CASSVGAGAGQETQYF
TRBV10-3	TRBJ2-3	CAISPSGRDRYTDTQYF
TRBV10-3	TRBJ2-2	CAINRQEKNTGELFF
TRBV5-1	TRBJ1-1	CASSWLQGNTEAFF
TRBV27	TRBJ2-4	CASSLTGQRGPAKNIQYF
TRBV19	TRBJ1-4	CATKYGRGTNEKLFF
TRBV11-2	TRBJ2-5	CASSPFFREETQYF
TRBV6-5	TRBJ2-7	CASSPPGRGAYEQYF
TRBV7-9	TRBJ2-1	CASSSSFGQFF
TRBV7-8	TRBJ1-5	CASSFRGNQPQHF
TRBV7-6	TRBJ1-5	CASSLSRFGVGQPQHF
TRBV28	TRBJ1-2	CASRRSGYGYTF
TRBV6-5	TRBJ2-7	CASSPGPSFYEQYF
TRBV18	TRBJ2-2	CASSPSGLPDTGELFF
TRBV11-3	TRBJ2-3	CASSSVDLSGSGTDTQYF
TRBV2	TRBJ2-7	CASSESLAGEQYF
TRBV27	TRBJ1-5	CASSALGTGFGQPQHF
TRBV5-1	TRBJ1-1	CASSIRTGDTEAFF